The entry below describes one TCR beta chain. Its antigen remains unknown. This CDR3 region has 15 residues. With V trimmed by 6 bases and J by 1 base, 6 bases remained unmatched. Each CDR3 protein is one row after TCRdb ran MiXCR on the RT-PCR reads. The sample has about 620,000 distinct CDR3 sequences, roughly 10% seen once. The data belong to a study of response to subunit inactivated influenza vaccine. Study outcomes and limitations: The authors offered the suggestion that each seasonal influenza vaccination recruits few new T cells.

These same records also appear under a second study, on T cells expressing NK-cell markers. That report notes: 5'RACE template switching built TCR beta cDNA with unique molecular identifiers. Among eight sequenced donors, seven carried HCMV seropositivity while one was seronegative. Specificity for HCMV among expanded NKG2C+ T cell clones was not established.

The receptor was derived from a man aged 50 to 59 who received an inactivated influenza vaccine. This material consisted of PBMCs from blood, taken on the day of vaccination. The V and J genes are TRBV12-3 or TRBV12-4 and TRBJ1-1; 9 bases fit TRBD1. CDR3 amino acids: CASSSMGQGNTEAFF. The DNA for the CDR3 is TGTGCCAGCAGCTCCATGGGACAGGGGAACACTGAAGCTTTCTTT.